Presented here are 5 T cell receptor beta chains from one specimen sequenced in a study of cytomegalovirus exposure and HLA in healthy donors. The data were produced by immunoSEQ multiplex PCR, yet TCRdb's version contains in-frame clones alone and is incomplete. Counted here are some 100,000 clones, more than 85% occurring once; the ten biggest clones make up about 4%. Source material: PBMCs. These receptors were obtained from a man younger than 35 in good health and CMV-seropositive.

This clone has more than one count but fewer than ten. The chain employs TRBV5-1 and TRBJ2-7; 7 bases line up with TRBD1. Trimming cost V 7 bases and J 4 bases; bases outside gene matches: 17. CDR1 is SGHRS and CDR2 is YFSETQ in the germline V gene. The length of the CDR3 is 16 residues. CDR3 sequence reads: CASPGVRQGGKYEQYF. The CDR3 DNA follows: TGCGCCAGCCCCGGGGTCAGACAGGGTGGTAAATACGAGCAGTACTTC.

The chain couples TRBV29-1 to TRBJ2-7; D is unclear. Trimming took 6 bases from V and 2 from J, leaving 8 bases between them. The CDR3 loop spans 11 amino acids. The germline V gene has CDR1 SQVTM and CDR2 ANQGSEA. CDR3 nucleotides: TGCAGCGTCGGTTCTCCCTACGAGCAGTACTTC. Encoded protein: CSVGSPYEQYF.

The chain combines TRBV7-2 with TRBJ1-2, with TRBD1 matching over 8 bases. Germline V gives CDR1 SGHTA, CDR2 FQGNSA. This CDR3 contains 14 residues. The trim removed 5 bases at V and 0 bases at J, leaving 2 bases unmatched. The CDR3 is CASSAQGANYGYTF. CDR3 in DNA: TGTGCCAGCAGCGCACAGGGGGCTAACTATGGCTACACCTTC. Supplemented by reference TRBV7-2 and TRBJ1-2, the full variable domain reads GAGVSQSPSNKVTEKGKDVELRCDPISGHTALYWYRQSLGQGLEFLIYFQGNSAPDKSGLPSDRFSAERTGGSVSTLTIQRTQQEDSAVYLCASSAQGANYGYTFGSGTRLTVV.

The chain couples TRBV27 to TRBJ2-2; 10 positions match TRBD1. The CDR3 is 16 amino acids. Germline V gene sequence: CDR1 MNHEY, CDR2 SMNVEV (reference sequence). The junction had 8 bases not matched to a gene; V was cut back by 6 bases and J by 4 bases. The CDR3 bases are TGTGCCAGCAGCTCACCCGGACAGGGGGGCACCGGGGAGCTGTTTTTT. This sequence encodes CASSSPGQGGTGELFF.

V gene TRBV5-4 combines with J gene TRBJ1-4; a possible D gene is TRBD1 (6 bases). CDR1 and CDR2 (germline): SGHNT, YYREEE (reference sequence). The V gene lost 1 base and the J gene lost 8 bases, with 12 bases spanning the gap. The CDR3 is made up of 14 amino acids. CDR3 residues: CASSLFSGDEKLFF. CDR3 nucleotides: TGTGCCAGCAGCTTGTTTTCAGGGGACGAAAAACTGTTTTTT. Based on the CDR3 plus reference TRBV5-4 and TRBJ1-4, the full variable domain is ETGVTQSPTHLIKTRGQQVTLRCSSQSGHNTVSWYQQALGQGPQFIFQYYREEENGRGNFPPRFSGLQFPNYSSELNVNALELDDSALYLCASSLFSGDEKLFFGSGTQLSVL.